This T cell receptor beta chain derives from a study of OX40 agonist ivuxolimab in advanced cancers. Looked up from germline, CDR1 is MDHEN and CDR2 is SYDVKM. This CDR3 has 16 amino acids. The J segment lost 2 bases and the V segment lost 5 bases, leaving 4 bases of the junction unmatched. Blood draws occurred at baseline, cycle 4 day 1, and cycle 7 day 1. Sequenced by immunoSEQ multiplex PCR; TCRdb stores in-frame clones only, minus some. The sample has roughly 63,000 clones, around 87% seen once. Source: CD4+ or CD8+ T cells sorted from blood, taken in a trial of the OX40 agonist ivuxolimab. The gene calls are TRBV28 and TRBJ2-3; 13 bases line up with TRBD2. This TCR derives from an adult with an advanced solid tumor such as melanoma, head and neck, liver or kidney cancer. CDR3: CASSPGLAGATDTQYF. As DNA, the CDR3 is TGTGCCAGCAGTCCCGGACTAGCGGGGGCCACAGATACGCAGTATTTT.